This T cell receptor beta chain came from a study of cytomegalovirus exposure and HLA in healthy donors. The overall study: Unique TCR beta sequences numbering over 100 million came from 150 million to 200 million T cells in an earlier analysis. A data release that came early held approximately 92 million unique TCRs from HLA-typed donors.

PCR amplification relied on 60 Vbeta primers (plus 13 Jbeta primers). How the authors handled the data: The count from a later analysis was about 80 million unique TCR beta chains, roughly 11 million of them shared. Method: immunoSEQ multiplex PCR; TCRdb's copy keeps in-frame clones and lacks some. Clone size and V and J calls were adopted from that table, with D and trimming inferred from the DNA. The sample carries under 200,000 clones, 60% to 80% recorded once. Germline CDR1 is GTSNPN and CDR2 is SVGIG (reference sequence). V lost 5 bases to trimming and J lost 6 bases; unmatched junction nucleotides: 4. The CDR3 runs 14 residues.

Specimen: PBMCs. The receptor was derived from a man between 60 and 75 years old in good health and CMV-seronegative. The chain employs TRBV30 and TRBJ2-1; 13 bases map to TRBD2. The CDR3, as DNA: TGTGCCTGGGCCGGGACTAGCGGGATCAATGAGCAGTTCTTC. Its protein is CAWAGTSGINEQFF. The variable domain in full, completed from reference TRBV30 and TRBJ2-1, reads SQTIHQWPATLVQPVGSPLSLECTVEGTSNPNLYWYRQAAGRGLQLLFYSVGIGQISSEVPQNLSASRPQDRQFILSSKKLLLSDSGFYLCAWAGTSGINEQFFGPGTRLTVL.